This T cell receptor beta chain was found in a study of cytomegalovirus exposure and HLA in healthy donors (dated by TCRdb to the late 2010s). With respect to the entire study: In an earlier analysis of some 610 of the donors, around 290 Gb of sequence data and 120 million or so unique TCR beta sequences from roughly 180 million T cells were reported. An early release covering some 640 HLA-typed donors comprised approximately 290 gigabases of sequencing data and tens of millions of unique TCR sequences. The genetic ancestry cluster associated with self-reported Caucasian donors included about 84% of the 398 genotyped donors. The study aimed to test whether cataloging public T cell receptors could reveal signatures of past pathogen exposure. The T cell repertoires of several hundred subjects were profiled by immunosequencing and related to cytomegalovirus serostatus. In addition to the first cohort of 666 subjects, a separate validation cohort of approximately 110 different subjects was used. The study combined high-throughput TCR immunosequencing, statistical association of individual TCRs with disease status, and machine learning to predict cytomegalovirus infection status. In a later analysis, previously published TCR beta repertoires from 666 donors were re-analyzed and high-resolution HLA genotyping was added so that TCR occurrence patterns could be studied. The later analysis used no new phenotypic data to find candidate immune exposures, relying instead on TCR beta sequences and their occurrence across donors. An earlier analysis of around 580 of the donors used high-throughput TCR beta sequencing to judge whether each TCR beta V gene segment behaved as functional or pseudogenic. Alongside the repertoire data, information on donor age, sex, ethnicity and CMV serostatus was compiled. A later genetic analysis used genome-wide SNP genotypes for about 55% of the 666 donors, treating that subset as a discovery cohort. Every discovery cohort repertoire had been produced on one sequencing platform. HLA typing covered class I and class II loci at four-digit resolution. Typing coverage differed by locus: A, B, C, DRB1 and DQB1 were typed in about 620-640 donors, DQA1 in roughly 510, DPA1 in around 610, and DPB1 in 400 to 480. Because of strong linkage in the cohort, a few DR-DQ haplotypes were treated as single units for association and clustering. On average, over 200,000 unique TCR beta nucleotide sequences were sequenced per donor among about 400 genotyped donors of the cohort, with around 19% of those sequences being non-productive.

This clone was detected only once. Its antigen has not been determined. No base-level quality is on record; no much larger clone is a single base apart. Results the study describes overall, beyond this receptor: In both the original and validation cohorts, the classifier was reported to diagnose cytomegalovirus status with high specificity and sensitivity. When HLA alleles, especially DR and DQ, strongly co-occurred, TCR associations were difficult to assign to individual alleles. In an earlier analysis of approximately 590 of the donors, most TCR beta V segments were observed in productive rearrangements about 87% or about 30% of the time, broadly matching IMGT annotations. HLA typing was unavailable for some donors at each locus, so association tests used only the typed subset. A group of highly shared sequence variants was considered likely to be a technical artifact of the sequencing pipeline. In a later analysis, HLA-associated TCR beta chains showed more clonal expansion and lower generation probabilities than non-associated chains that were equally common. Correlated functional status among segregating V segments might reflect linkage disequilibrium, but an unknown experimental factor could not be ruled out. Because counts were too low, seventeen rarely observed V segments, including chromosome 9 orphons, were left out of the earlier analysis of 587 of the donors. According to a later analysis, most CMV-associated TCR beta chains appeared to be HLA-restricted, and the HLA associations seemed to be driven largely by CMV exposure. A later analysis associated approximately 17,000 TCR beta sequences with specific HLA alleles at a false discovery rate of 0.05. Only TCR beta chains were sequenced in this cohort, and the absence of alpha or paired-chain data limited detectable features. Compared with the roughly 700-donor mean, donors in an Asian-associated ancestry cluster had fewer N-insertions in productive TCRs, according to a later genetic analysis. A later genetic analysis associated a missense DCLRE1C variant with V-gene and J-gene trimming of TCR beta chains, and an independent cohort replicated the association. The study listed approximately 150 TCR beta chains as associated with cytomegalovirus. Roughly uniform sequencing depth across donors was assumed in presence/absence analyses, although this assumption may not hold. For the cohort, immune exposure information was limited to CMV serostatus. A further reported finding was that TCR beta sequences accurately predicted the HLA-A and HLA-B alleles for most subjects in the first cohort. A few of the identified cytomegalovirus-associated TCR beta chains were confirmed in vitro to be specific for cytomegalovirus antigens. The authors suggested that the approach could potentially be generalized to other disease states and immunological phenotypes. Most TCR sequences were observed very rarely across donors, whereas some public TCRs were present in many individuals. A later analysis found that TCR association rates varied across HLA loci, with DRB1 alleles showing the most associated TCRs and HLA-C alleles the fewest. According to a later analysis, parvovirus B19, influenza, CMV and Epstein-Barr virus appeared linked to several top co-occurrence clusters.

Library construction relied on the immunoSEQ multiplex PCR assay. A mixture of 60 forward primers for TCR Vbeta segments and 13 reverse primers for TCR Jbeta segments was used in the multiplex PCR. The CDR3 region of rearranged TCR beta genes was amplified from genomic DNA by a multiplex PCR assay. The amplified TCR beta libraries were sequenced on the Illumina HiSeq System as 87-base-pair reads. In the paper's pipeline: A later analysis counted 75 million to 100 million unique TCR beta chains across the 550 to 750 repertoires, and about 10 million of these chains were shared by at least two donors. Raw reads were error-corrected and collapsed into unique sequences by a nearest-neighbor algorithm in which closely related sequences were merged to remove PCR and sequencing errors. Alignment of CDR3 sequences to IMGT reference sequences was used to assign V, D and J gene segments. Each retained sequence needed at least a six-nucleotide match to both a V gene segment and a J gene segment. Rearrangements were called productive when the CDR3 lacked stop codons and stayed in frame with V and J; all others were non-productive. Following IMGT convention, CDR3 was defined as the stretch from the second conserved V-encoded cysteine up to the conserved J-encoded phenylalanine. The earlier analysis of some 600 of the donors excluded sequences that lacked an unambiguous match to a single V gene segment. In an earlier analysis of 500 to 750 of the donors, V segments were called functional above 56.7% productive rearrangements and were called segregating when the between-donor standard deviation exceeded 5%. To diagnose cytomegalovirus status from the catalog of TCR beta chain sequences, a statistical classification framework was built. In a later analysis, V and J genes were assigned by comparing TCR nucleotide sequences against IMGT/GENE-DB human TR gene sequences. In a later analysis, CDR3 sequences and most-parsimonious VDJ recombination scenarios were assigned using the TCRdist pipeline. A later analysis defined each TCR beta chain by its CDR3 amino acid sequence plus V-gene family, and excluded reads lacking a unique V-gene family. To address suspected cross-contamination and a sequencing artifact, a later analysis removed under 600 highly shared, low-generation-probability nucleotide sequences. A later analysis calculated a clonal expansion index for each public chain from normalized within-repertoire ranks of inferred template counts. In a later analysis, generation probabilities were computed using a VDJ recombination model fitted to out-of-frame rearrangements, and the results were checked against IGoR. In a later analysis, hypergeometric tests were used to score TCR-TCR, TCR-HLA and TCR-CMV co-occurrence, with a repertoire-size bias correction applied to TCR pairs. A later analysis estimated false discovery rates by permuting HLA or CMV assignments 20 times. In a later analysis, co-occurring TCRs were grouped using DBSCAN, with TCRdist sequence similarity added in when clustering inside HLA-allele-positive subsets. Repertoires with fewer than 30,000 or more than 120,000 public chains, plus five repertoires with anomalous nucleotide sharing, were excluded from co-occurrence clustering. In its TCRdb copy, this immuneACCESS table keeps in-frame sequences only and misses some clones. Where compared with another copy, unresolved V genes explain less than half of these, and the others have no known cause. V and J calls and clone size are given by that table; D and trimming were obtained from the DNA. The sample profile shows 130,000 to 150,000 clones; about 74% of them were found once. Around 13% of the sample is in the top ten clones.

The cohort consisted of 666 healthy bone marrow donors. Cohort members were all nominally healthy when sampled, although unrecorded immune exposures were likely present. The donor tested CMV seropositive and was one of the 289 seropositive cohort members. A peripheral blood sample was collected from each donor, and TCR beta sequencing was performed on peripheral blood mononuclear cells. Genomic DNA extraction from the blood cell samples was performed with the Qiagen DNeasy Blood Extraction Kit. The source of this sequence is a man aged 35 to 55 in good health and CMV-seropositive. Material for sequencing was PBMCs.

The CDR3 reads as follows: CASSRSEVPGEQFF. In nucleotide form, the sequence is TGTGCCAGCAGCCGATCGGAGGTTCCCGGTGAGCAGTTCTTC. The chain is assembled from TRBV7-9 and TRBJ2-1; TRBD2 is possibly the D segment (5 matching bases). The CDR3 numbers 14 residues from cysteine through phenylalanine. The retained sequence is limited to the CDR3, 42 bases, with the frame set at the first base. Reading the germline V gene (reference sequence) gives CDR1 SEHNR and CDR2 FQNEAQ. V sheds 5 bases and J sheds 9 bases, leaving 17 bases between their ends.